These 21 T cell receptor beta chains share one sample of origin, sequenced in a study of cytomegalovirus exposure and HLA in healthy donors. Amplification used 60 Vbeta primers and 13 Jbeta primers. The protocol was immunoSEQ multiplex PCR, while the TCRdb copy is restricted to in-frame clones and leaves out a portion. The repertoire holds 150,000 or so clones, with 70% to 80% as singletons. The sequencing sample was made of PBMCs. Source of these receptors: a man between 35 and 55 years old in good health and CMV-seronegative.

The chain combines TRBV7-2 with TRBJ2-2, with 11 bases fitting TRBD2. CDR1 and CDR2 (germline): SGHTA, FQGNSA. The CDR3 extends over 15 amino acids. Trimming cost V 4 bases and J 5 bases; bases outside gene matches: 3. Written as DNA, the CDR3 is TGTGCCAGCAGCTCTAGCGGGAGGAGGACCGGGGAGCTGTTTTTT. It translates to CASSSSGRRTGELFF.

The chain carries TRBV9 and TRBJ1-3; D not certain. Germline CDR1 and CDR2: SGDLS and YYNGEE. The length of the CDR3 is 17 residues. V dropped 0 bases and J dropped 0 bases, with 13 bases sitting between them. The CDR3 DNA reads TGTGCCAGCAGCGTAGCTCCAATACTCGCCTCTGGAAACACCATATATTTT. As protein: CASSVAPILASGNTIYF.

The chain links TRBV4-2 to TRBJ1-3, with 7 bases identical to TRBD1. The CDR3 is 14 residues long. Germline values: CDR1 LGHNA, CDR2 YNFKEQ. The J segment lost 2 bases and the V segment lost 8 bases, leaving 6 bases of the junction unmatched. CDR3 region: CASVGQVPGNTIYF. The CDR3 DNA sequence: TGTGCCAGCGTCGGACAGGTTCCTGGAAACACCATATATTTT.

The V call is TRBV11-2, the J call TRBJ2-1, with D unclear. Germline CDR1 is SGHAT and CDR2 is FQNNGV. The CDR3 has 11 residues. V lost 5 bases to trimming and J lost 8 bases, with 7 bases between them. CDR3 sequence (DNA): TGTGCCAGCAGCCAGTACGATGAGCAGTTCTTC. Encoded protein: CASSQYDEQFF.

The rearrangement uses TRBV18 and TRBJ2-7; 7 nucleotides align to TRBD1. The CDR3 runs 15 residues. V trimming: 6 bases; J trimming: 4 bases; junction bases outside the gene matches: 12. Per the germline V gene, CDR1 is KGHSH and CDR2 is LQKENI. In DNA, the CDR3 is TGTGCCAGCTCGCCTTCCCGGGACAGACCATACGAGCAGTACGTC. Amino acid sequence: CASSPSRDRPYEQYV.

Only a few counts were recorded for this clone. The chain carries TRBV29-1 and TRBJ2-4; TRBD2 agrees at 12 bases. Germline CDR1 SQVTM, CDR2 ANQGSEA. V lost 3 bases and J lost 6; bases outside the gene matches: 6. The CDR3 extends over 15 amino acids. CDR3 loop: CSVELAGGLRNIQYF. The CDR3 DNA follows: TGCAGCGTTGAGCTAGCGGGAGGGCTTAGAAACATTCAGTACTTC.

This clone was counted between two and nine times. CDR3 loop: CAWSVQGASQPQHF. In nucleotides, the CDR3 is TGTGCCTGGAGTGTACAGGGGGCTTCTCAGCCCCAGCATTTT. The V and J genes are TRBV30 and TRBJ1-5; 9 bases line up with TRBD1. The V and J ends lost 0 bases and 6 bases, in that order; junction bases with no gene match: 3. CDR1 GTSNPN and CDR2 SVGIG come from the germline V gene (reference sequence). The CDR3 runs to 14 residues.

The chain employs TRBV9 and TRBJ2-3; 12 positions match TRBD2. Germline V gene sequence: CDR1 SGDLS, CDR2 YYNGEE. V was clipped by 0 bases and J by 3 bases; unmatched bases: 8. This CDR3 is 18 amino acids long. The CDR3 is CASSVGVGLAGTTDTQYF. In DNA, the CDR3 is TGTGCCAGCAGCGTAGGAGTTGGACTAGCGGGAACGACAGATACGCAGTATTTT.

In its sample, this clone was seen once. The chain carries TRBV4-1 and TRBJ1-4; tentatively, D is TRBD1 (6 bases). Germline values: CDR1 MGHRA, CDR2 YSYEKL. Between the trimmed V and J ends, which lost 7 bases and 8 bases, there was a span of 8 bases. The CDR3 has 11 residues. The CDR3 bases are TGCGCCAGCAAAAGGGGGGAAAAACTGTTTTTT. Amino acid sequence: CASKRGEKLFF.

The chain recombines TRBV5-1 with TRBJ2-5, with TRBD2 matching over 7 bases. The J segment lost 3 bases and the V segment lost 0 bases, leaving 8 bases of the junction unmatched. The CDR3 extends over 16 amino acids. CDR1 SGHRS and CDR2 YFSETQ come from the germline V gene. The CDR3 sequence: CASSLVVAGEKETQYF. As DNA, the CDR3 is TGCGCCAGCAGCTTGGTTGTTGCGGGAGAGAAAGAGACCCAGTACTTC.

The chain couples TRBV7-3 to TRBJ2-3; TRBD1 matches 8 bases. The CDR3 spans 14 residues. Germline loops: CDR1 SGHTA, CDR2 FQGTGA. V shed 5 bases, J shed 5 bases, and the junction held 6 bases outside the gene matches. The CDR3 coding sequence is TGTGCCAGCAGCCTCGACAGGGGAGGAGATACGCAGTATTTT. It yields the protein CASSLDRGGDTQYF.

CDR3 nucleotide sequence: TGTGCCAGTACAGGGTCCTCCTACAATGAGCAGTTCTTC. Translation gives CASTGSSYNEQFF. This chain connects TRBV6-6 to TRBJ2-1; perhaps TRBD1 as D (6 bases). The CDR3 contains 13 residues. With 9 bases removed from V and 0 bases from J, the gap between germline ends came to 9 bases. Germline V gene sequence: CDR1 MNHNY, CDR2 SVGAGI (reference sequence).

This clone was observed a few times. J is TRBJ1-1 and V is TRBV11-2; D remains ambiguous. The germline CDR1 and CDR2 sequences are SGHAT and FQNNGV. V gave up 5 bases and J gave up 3 bases, with 4 bases separating them. CDR3 length: 11 residues. CDR3 sequence reads: CASSPYTEAFF. In DNA, the CDR3 is TGTGCCAGCAGCCCTTACACTGAAGCTTTCTTT.

V is TRBV7-2 and J is TRBJ2-2, with D possibly being TRBD2 (6 bases). The V end lost 4 bases, the J end lost 3 bases, and 9 bases lay between the germline ends. The CDR3 spans 14 residues. CDR1 and CDR2 (germline): SGHTA, FQGNSA. The CDR3: CASSSGLYTGELFF. The CDR3 DNA reads as TGTGCCAGCAGCTCGGGACTCTACACCGGGGAGCTGTTTTTT.

Remarks on this clone: The sample contains more than one DNA sequence encoding this CDR3. The chain uses TRBV28 and TRBJ2-3; D possibly corresponds to TRBD1 (6 bases). The CDR3 sequence is 12 residues long. V was trimmed by 6 bases and J by 5 bases, leaving 9 bases between them. Germline CDR1 is MDHEN and CDR2 is SYDVKM. The CDR3 loop is CASSLDRDTQYF. CDR3 nucleotides: TGTGCCAGCAGCTTGGACAGAGATACGCAGTATTTT.

The chain combines TRBV28 with TRBJ2-5; D might be TRBD1 (6 bases). The J call may be wrong; the DNA end is better matched by TRBJ2-7. This CDR3 has 13 amino acids. Germline CDR1 reads MDHEN; CDR2 reads SYDVKM. The CDR3 loop is CASTTGSSYEQYF. In DNA form, the CDR3 reads TGTGCCAGCACCACAGGGAGCTCCTACGAGCAGTACTTC.

In this sample, this clone turned up a few times. The V and J genes are TRBV9 and TRBJ1-2; the D gene is possibly TRBD1 (6 bases). CDR3 length: 15 residues. Germline V CDR1 and CDR2: SGDLS, YYNGEE. V shed 3 bases and J shed 2 bases, with 14 bases lying between them. The CDR3 loop is CASSARQGLNYGYTF. In DNA form, the CDR3 reads TGTGCCAGCAGCGCTCGCCAGGGGCTGAACTATGGCTACACCTTC.

The rearrangement joins TRBV5-4 to TRBJ2-7; D is possibly TRBD2 (6 bases). CDR3 length: 15 amino acids. V was shortened by 0 bases and J by 3 bases, with 13 bases between the two germline ends. CDR1 is SGHNT, CDR2 YYREEE, per germline (reference sequence). This chain's CDR3 is CASSLAGDGIYEQYV. The CDR3 DNA reads TGTGCCAGCAGCTTGGCGGGGGACGGCATCTACGAGCAGTACGTC.

With regard to this clone: One end of the junction does not line up with germline, which may come from a read error. The chain carries TRBV7-9 and TRBJ1-1, with 12 bases fitting TRBD1. Germline values: CDR1 SEHNR, CDR2 FQNEAQ (reference sequence). The CDR3 length is 17 residues. CDR3 coding DNA: TGTTCCAGCAGCCCCGGGACAGGGGGCGGGATGAACACTGAAGCTTTCTTT. Translated: CSSSPGTGGGMNTEAFF.

This rearrangement joins TRBV2 to TRBJ2-2; 7 bases fit TRBD1. V shed 8 bases and J 4 bases; nucleotides not matched to a gene: 4. CDR1 and CDR2 (germline): SNHLY, FYNNEI. The CDR3 loop spans 13 amino acids. The CDR3 reads CASRQGITGELFF. The DNA of the CDR3 is TGTGCCAGCCGACAGGGTATCACCGGGGAGCTGTTTTTT. Complete variable domain (other parts from reference TRBV2 and TRBJ2-2): EPEVTQTPSHQVTQMGQEVILRCVPISNHLYFYWYRQILGQKVEFLVSFYNNEISEKSEIFDDQFSVERPDGSNFTLKIRSTKLEDSAMYFCASRQGITGELFFGEGSRLTVL.

This chain connects TRBV27 to TRBJ2-7; tentative D call: TRBD2 (6 bases). Trimming shortened V by 3 bases and J by 3 bases, and 24 bases separated the two germline ends. The germline CDR1 and CDR2 sequences are MNHEY and SMNVEV (reference sequence). This CDR3 has 18 residues. The CDR3 coding sequence is TGTGCCAGCAGTTTGCTATCCAGCGCGTGGGGGGATAGCTACGAGCAGTACTTC. Encoded protein: CASSLLSSAWGDSYEQYF.